These 22 T cell receptor beta chains share one sample of origin, sequenced in a study of regulatory T cells in long-lasting Graves disease. Construction of TCR beta libraries relied on iRepertoire HTBI primers and on Arm-PCR targeting CDR3 regions. TCRdb analysed the multiplex PCR reads with MiXCR anew, one entry per CDR3 protein. The repertoire has roughly 350,000 distinct CDR3 sequences, roughly 15% of them found once; the top ten carry roughly 21%. Noted time point: newly diagnosed GD, antithyroid drugs for less than 3 months. PBMC RNA served as the TCR library source. The data also belong to a second study, concerning T cells in Graves' hyperthyroidism and ophthalmopathy.

The sample in question was peripheral blood mononuclear cells (PBMCs), obtained at new diagnosis, from a patient treated with antithyroid drugs. Receptors were obtained from a woman younger than 35 with Graves disease.

This clonotype was observed at least ten times. The chain links TRBV11-2 to TRBJ1-1; D possibly corresponds to TRBD1 (6 bases). This CDR3 has 12 amino acids. Germline-derived CDR1 and CDR2 are SGHAT and FQNNGV. Trimming left V 6 bases short and J 6 bases short, with 11 bases between. The CDR3 coding sequence is TGTGCCAGCAGACCAGACAGGTCTGAAGCTTTCTTT. Translation: CASRPDRSEAFF.

This chain links TRBV9 with TRBJ2-7, with D possibly TRBD2 on 6 matching bases. The CDR3 is made up of 16 amino acids. The V gene lost 4 bases and the J gene lost 1 base, with 18 bases spanning the gap. In germline, CDR1 is SGDLS, CDR2 YYNGEE. CDR3 in amino acids: CASSPRPGTFSYEQYF. The CDR3 bases are TGTGCCAGCAGCCCCCGTCCCGGGACTTTTTCCTACGAGCAGTACTTC.

A few counts support this clonotype. The rearrangement uses TRBV29-1 and TRBJ2-5, with TRBD1 matching 7 bases. The ends lost 4 bases at V and 2 bases at J; junction bases unmatched: 1. The CDR3 is 12 residues long. Germline V CDR1 and CDR2: SQVTM, ANQGSEA. CDR3 DNA: TGCAGCGTTGGGGACAGTCAAGAGACCCAGTACTTC. Its protein product is CSVGDSQETQYF. Variable domain in full (rest from reference TRBV29-1 and TRBJ2-5): SAVISQKPSRDICQRGTSLTIQCQVDSQVTMMFWYRQQPGQSLTLIATANQGSEATYESGFVIDKFPISRPNLTFSTLTVSNMSPEDSSIYLCSVGDSQETQYFGPGTRLLVL.

This clonotype was observed a few times. An end of the junction differs from the germline gene, which may be a read error. The V gene is TRBV5-1, the J gene TRBJ1-2; no clear D. The length of the CDR3 is 16 residues. Per germline, CDR1 SGHRS and CDR2 YFSETQ. CDR3 protein: CASSLIFALPNYGYIF. The CDR3 DNA reads TGCGCCAGCAGCTTGATTTTCGCACTGCCTAACTATGGCTACATCTTC. Full variable domain (rest looked up from reference TRBV5-1 and TRBJ1-2): KAGVTQTPRYLIKTRGQQVTLSCSPISGHRSVSWYQQTPGQGLQFLFEYFSETQRNKGNFPGRFSGRQFSNSRSEMNVSTLELGDSALYLCASSLIFALPNYGYIFGSGTRLTVV.

This clonotype was seen at least ten times. CDR3 DNA sequence: TGTGCCAGCAGTGAACGAGAAGGTAACCAGCCCCAGCATTTT. This encodes CASSEREGNQPQHF. This sequence joins TRBV6-1 and TRBJ1-5; D remains unclear. Trimming stripped 2 bases from V and 7 bases from J, with 12 bases between. This CDR3 spans 14 amino acids. Germline lookup yields CDR1 MNHNS and CDR2 SASEGT.

The sample holds many counts of this clonotype. The chain recombines TRBV5-1 with TRBJ2-1; D perhaps matches TRBD1 (6 bases). In germline, CDR1 is SGHRS, CDR2 YFSETQ. The CDR3 runs to 14 residues. Trimming took 3 bases from V and 13 from J, leaving 20 bases between them. CDR3 loop: CASSWTQGPGGQFF. Written as DNA, the CDR3 is TGCGCCAGCAGCTGGACTCAGGGGCCCGGAGGTCAGTTCTTC.

The sample holds many counts of this clonotype. The rearrangement links TRBV5-1 to TRBJ1-4; the D is unclear. The CDR3 is 16 amino acids. Trimming shortened V by 0 bases and J by 3 bases, and 12 bases separated the two germline ends. Germline lookup yields CDR1 SGHRS and CDR2 YFSETQ. The DNA for the CDR3 is TGCGCCAGCAGCTTGGGATCCGGATCGGCTAATGAAAAACTGTTTTTT. It yields the protein CASSLGSGSANEKLFF.

The V gene is TRBV30, the J gene TRBJ2-7; 9 bases agree with TRBD2. J was trimmed by 5 bases and V by 3 bases; bases with no gene match: 8. The CDR3 consists of 14 residues. Germline CDR1 and CDR2: GTSNPN and SVGIG (reference sequence). CDR3 nucleotide sequence: TGTGCCTGGAGCCTAGCGGGATTTGGCGACGAGCAGTACTTC. Its protein is CAWSLAGFGDEQYF.

Of note for this clonotype: A single base separates this from a much larger clone, so it may be a read error. V usage is TRBV7-6 and J usage is TRBJ2-7; possible D gene TRBD1, 6 bases. V was clipped by 5 bases and J by 7 bases, with 18 bases between them. Germline CDR1 is SGHVS and CDR2 is FNYEAQ. The CDR3 runs to 14 residues. CDR3: CASSLGQPYNEQYF. CDR3 bases: TGTGCCAGCAGCCTAGGACAGCCCTACAATGAGCAGTACTTC.

This clonotype was recorded many times. The V gene is TRBV11-2, the J gene TRBJ2-1; no reliable D call. V was shortened by 5 bases and J by 1 base, with 12 bases between the two germline ends. The CDR3 extends over 15 amino acids. The germline V gene has CDR1 SGHAT and CDR2 FQNNGV. This CDR3 reads CASSPRTGSYNEQFF. In DNA form, the CDR3 reads TGTGCCAGCAGCCCACGGACCGGATCCTACAATGAGCAGTTCTTC.

This clonotype was found many times. The genes are TRBV2 and TRBJ2-1, with D tentatively TRBD2 (6 bases). Trimming removed 6 bases at V and 5 bases at J, with 20 bases between. CDR1 and CDR2 from the germline V gene are SNHLY and FYNNEI. The CDR3 loop spans 16 amino acids. CDR3: CASRRRLIAEHNEQFF. CDR3 DNA: TGTGCCAGCAGGAGGAGACTGATAGCGGAACACAATGAGCAGTTCTTC.

A word on this clonotype: This may be a read error: a much more frequent sequence differs by one nucleotide. The chain has TRBV4-1 and TRBJ2-5; 7 bases are a match to TRBD1. Germline V gives CDR1 MGHRA, CDR2 YSYEKL. The CDR3 consists of 14 residues. The CDR3 DNA reads TGCGCCAGCAGCCAGGGACAGAACCAAGAGACCCCGTACTTC. Translating gives CASSQGQNQETPYF.

This clonotype has at least ten counts. The chain joins TRBV5-1 to TRBJ2-1; D is unresolved. The CDR3 runs 13 residues. Germline V gene data show CDR1 as SGHRS and CDR2 as YFSETQ. V lost 3 bases and J 8 bases, leaving 12 bases between the germline ends. The CDR3 sequence is CASSSILDDEQFF. In DNA form, the CDR3 reads TGCGCCAGCAGCTCCATTCTTGACGATGAGCAGTTCTTC.

This clonotype was counted a few times. The chain links TRBV10-3 to TRBJ1-1, with 10 bases aligning to TRBD1. The germline gives CDR1 ENHRY, CDR2 SYGVKD. CDR3 length equals 14 residues. The ends lost 4 bases at V and 1 base at J; junction bases unmatched: 0. The CDR3 sequence: CAISGQGANTEAFF. The CDR3 nucleotides read TGTGCCATCAGTGGACAGGGGGCGAACACTGAAGCTTTCTTT.

This clonotype was seen repeatedly, ten times or more. The chain combines TRBV28 with TRBJ2-2, with 8 positions matching TRBD2. The CDR3 has 16 amino acids. CDR1 and CDR2 from the germline V gene are MDHEN and SYDVKM. The trim removed 6 bases at V and 5 bases at J, leaving 11 bases unmatched. The DNA for the CDR3 is TGTGCCAGCAGAGCTTACGGGGGGGCGCGGACCGGGGAGCTGTTTTTT. Translating it yields CASRAYGGARTGELFF.

The chain couples TRBV29-1 to TRBJ1-6; 9 bases line up with TRBD1. This CDR3 spans 15 amino acids. Trimming removed 4 bases from V and 9 bases from J; junction bases left unmatched: 10. Germline lookup yields CDR1 SQVTM and CDR2 ANQGSEA. CDR3 residues: CSVVVGGQGSSPLHF. The CDR3 DNA is TGCAGCGTTGTGGTAGGGGGACAGGGTAGTTCACCCCTCCACTTT.

This clonotype was seen many times. The CDR3 DNA is TGTGCCAGCAGCCAAGGGGTGACCACTGAAGCTTTCTTT. This translates into CASSQGVTTEAFF. The chain uses TRBV4-2 and TRBJ1-1; D is unclear. Germline V lookup: CDR1 LGHNA, CDR2 YNFKEQ. CDR3 length: 13 residues. Trimming pared 1 base from V and 4 bases from J, leaving 7 bases between.

V gene TRBV4-1 combines with J gene TRBJ1-4; D is ambiguous. Looked up from germline, CDR1 is MGHRA and CDR2 is YSYEKL. V was shortened by 3 bases and J by 5 bases, with 10 bases between the two germline ends. CDR3 size: 14 residues. CDR3: CASSHPASNEKLFF. DNA for the CDR3: TGCGCCAGCAGCCACCCGGCTTCCAATGAAAAACTGTTTTTT.

This clonotype was seen repeatedly, ten times or more. The chain uses TRBV2 and TRBJ2-3, with no clear D. CDR3 length: 16 amino acids. Per the germline V gene, CDR1 is SNHLY and CDR2 is FYNNEI. Trimming shortened V by 6 bases and J by 6 bases, and 22 bases separated the two germline ends. The CDR3 protein is CASSLPPGPLLDTQYF. CDR3 sequence (DNA): TGTGCCAGCAGCCTACCCCCCGGACCCCTCTTGGATACGCAGTATTTT.

This clonotype was seen many times. The J gene is TRBJ2-7, the V gene TRBV4-1; 8 positions match TRBD2. The CDR3 is 19 amino acids. Losses at the gene ends were 3 bases for V and 5 bases for J; bases not matched to a gene: 21. Looked up from germline, CDR1 is MGHRA and CDR2 is YSYEKL. For the CDR3, the DNA is TGCGCCAGCAGCCATGGTAGGTCGGGAGGGCCTGCGGGCTTCGACGAGCAGTACTTC. Protein sequence: CASSHGRSGGPAGFDEQYF.

This clonotype has only a few counts. CDR3 nucleotide sequence: TGTGCCAGCAGTTTGGACAGCTTCGTGAACACTGAAGCTTTCTTT. Translation gives CASSLDSFVNTEAFF. The gene calls are TRBV2 and TRBJ1-1, with D perhaps TRBD1 (6 bases). The CDR3 loop spans 15 amino acids. V was clipped by 5 bases and J by 0 bases, with 13 bases between them. Germline V lookup: CDR1 SNHLY, CDR2 FYNNEI.

This clonotype has a count of ten or more. V usage is TRBV2 and J usage is TRBJ1-2; D unresolved. Trimming removed 5 bases from V and 3 bases from J, with 7 bases in between. The germline V gene has CDR1 SNHLY and CDR2 FYNNEI. This CDR3 has 12 amino acids. This CDR3 is CASSRVDYGYTF. In DNA, the CDR3 is TGTGCCAGCAGTAGGGTGGACTATGGCTACACCTTC. Full variable domain (rest looked up from reference TRBV2 and TRBJ1-2): EPEVTQTPSHQVTQMGQEVILRCVPISNHLYFYWYRQILGQKVEFLVSFYNNEISEKSEIFDDQFSVERPDGSNFTLKIRSTKLEDSAMYFCASSRVDYGYTFGSGTRLTVV.